The clone carrying this TCR beta chain has a single count. This specimen belongs to a study of blood T cell repertoires in COVID-19. Study summary: COVID-19 samples collected from the United States, Italy and Spain covered acute and convalescent phases. T cells, B-cell-depleted T cells, or PBMCs supplied cDNA or gDNA.

Trimming removed 8 bases at V and 4 bases at J, with 11 bases between. Germline V lookup: CDR1 LNHDA, CDR2 SQIVND (reference sequence). The CDR3 spans 12 residues. In the original processing: Amplification with reference gene primers provided the estimates of nucleated cell counts. The assay was immunoSEQ multiplex PCR, and TCRdb's table has in-frame clones only and misses some. D and trimming were read from the DNA, whereas the V and J calls and clone size are those reported in that table. The sample lists about 24,000 clones, 80% to 90% occurring once. This clonotype was obtained from a man between 65 and 85 years old with acute or convalescent COVID-19. The sequenced sample consisted of peripheral blood. The chain joins TRBV19 to TRBJ1-2; D remains ambiguous. CDR3 in DNA: TGTGCCAGTGTGAGGGCGGCCTATGGCTACACCTTC. It yields the protein CASVRAAYGYTF.